The 30 T cell receptor delta chains reported below all come from one sample, sequenced in a study of Vδ1+ human thymocytes. Study-wide results and caveats: Thymic TRG and TRD repertoires appeared highly polyclonal.

Extracted RNA was reverse transcribed into cDNA. Multiplex PCR used pooled V-gene forward primers and a constant-region reverse primer to amplify CDR3s. TCRdb re-called the multiplex PCR reads via CATT. The sample shows 70,000 to 90,000 delta-chain clones, around 34% of them seen only once. Antigen specificity for these receptors is unknown. Sequenced: Vdelta1+ gamma-delta thymocytes from the thymus. Subset given: FACS-sorted CD3+ TCRalphabeta- TCRVdelta1+ TCRVdelta2- thymocytes. The receptors come from a boy under three years old who had congenital heart surgery.

This sequence joins TRDV1 and TRDJ1, with D tentatively TRDD3 (6 bases). Germline CDR1 is TSWWSYY and CDR2 is QGS. The CDR3 spans 15 residues. Trimming took off 5 bases at V and 5 bases at J, with 18 bases between the two ends. The CDR3 DNA is TGTGCTCTTGGGCCCGTGGGGGCGATCTGGGATAAACTCATCTTT. It is translated as CALGPVGAIWDKLIF.

This clone was counted a few times. This chain links TRDV1 with TRDJ1; TRDD3 agrees at 13 bases. After removal of 4 bases from V and 0 bases from J, the junction contained 17 bases not matched to a gene. The CDR3 is made up of 21 amino acids. Germline loops: CDR1 TSWWSYY, CDR2 QGS. The CDR3 DNA reads as TGTGCTCTTGGGGTTCTTCTCTACTGGGGGATACGGAGAGGTTACACCGATAAACTCATCTTT. Protein sequence: CALGVLLYWGIRRGYTDKLIF.

In this sample, this clone turned up a few times. V and J are TRDV2 and TRDJ1; 9 bases match TRDD3. This CDR3 comprises 18 residues. V trimming: 0 bases; J trimming: 1 base; junction bases outside the gene matches: 11. Germline CDR1 is GEAIGNYY and CDR2 is EKD. DNA for the CDR3: TGTGCCTGTGACACCGCTGGGGGATTTGTGGGTTTCACCGATAAACTCATCTTT. This codes for CACDTAGGFVGFTDKLIF.

The gene calls are TRDV1 and TRDJ1; a weak D match, TRDD2 (6 bases). Germline V gives CDR1 TSWWSYY, CDR2 QGS. CDR3 length equals 21 residues. Trimming pared 3 bases from V and 0 bases from J, leaving 29 bases between. CDR3 loop: CALGEHVFLFLGPNYTDKLIF. Written as DNA, the CDR3 is TGTGCTCTTGGGGAGCACGTCTTCCTTTTCCTGGGCCCGAACTACACCGATAAACTCATCTTT.

Points on this clone: This sample also contains other DNA sequences that code for the same CDR3. The chain joins TRDV1 to TRDJ1, with D tentatively TRDD3 (5 bases). The CDR3 runs 17 residues. In germline, CDR1 is TSWWSYY, CDR2 QGS. V was trimmed by 0 bases and J by 5 bases, leaving 19 bases between them. The CDR3 loop reads CALGELIPGGLPDKLIF. The DNA of the CDR3 is TGTGCTCTTGGGGAACTCATCCCCGGGGGGCTGCCAGATAAACTCATCTTT.

On this clone itself: Other DNA sequences from this sample encode an identical CDR3 as well. The chain employs TRDV1 and TRDJ1, with D perhaps given as TRDD2 or TRDD3 (5 bases each). The length of the CDR3 is 21 residues. The germline CDR1 and CDR2 sequences are TSWWSYY and QGS. V lost 0 bases to trimming and J lost 0 bases, with 26 bases between them. The CDR3 region has the DNA TGTGCTCTTGGGGAACTTTATCCTAAGGTAAGGGGACCCAAATACACCGATAAACTCATCTTT. This codes for CALGELYPKVRGPKYTDKLIF.

This clone was counted between two and nine times. The chain carries TRDV1 and TRDJ1; D is ambiguous. Germline CDR1 TSWWSYY, CDR2 QGS. Trimming shortened V by 2 bases and J by 0 bases, and 10 bases separated the two germline ends. CDR3 length equals 15 residues. The CDR3 DNA follows: TGTGCTCTTGGGGAATACGGACAATACACCGATAAACTCATCTTT. Its translation is CALGEYGQYTDKLIF.

This clone was counted between two and nine times. This chain uses TRDV1 with TRDJ1; no clear D gene. The V end lost 3 bases, the J end lost 1 base, and 18 bases lay between the germline ends. The CDR3 contains 17 residues. Germline V gene lookup returns CDR1 TSWWSYY and CDR2 QGS. The CDR3 bases are TGTGCTCTTGGGGATCTCCCTCTCCTCTTGACCACCGATAAACTCATCTTT. As protein: CALGDLPLLLTTDKLIF.

This clone was picked up a small number of times. V is TRDV1 and J is TRDJ1; TRDD3 matches 8 bases. V was pared by 2 bases and J by 3 bases, with 8 bases of the junction left unmatched. This CDR3 is built from 16 residues. Germline V lookup: CDR1 TSWWSYY, CDR2 QGS. The CDR3 loop reads CALGEDNRGIADKLIF. The CDR3 nucleotides are TGTGCTCTTGGGGAAGATAACCGGGGGATAGCCGATAAACTCATCTTT.

The chain couples TRDV1 to TRDJ1; D uncertain. Germline V lookup: CDR1 TSWWSYY, CDR2 QGS. The CDR3 covers 15 residues. The V end was cut by 4 bases, the J end by 6 bases, with 18 bases between. DNA for the CDR3: TGTGCTCTTGGGGCCTGTGAATCCGGGTTCCATAAACTCATCTTT. As protein: CALGACESGFHKLIF.

The chain recombines TRDV1 with TRDJ1; 10 nucleotides align to TRDD3. V was clipped by 2 bases and J by 0 bases; unmatched bases: 36. The CDR3 totals 27 residues. From germline, CDR1 is TSWWSYY and CDR2 QGS. CDR3 in amino acids: CALGEGSPTYARFLLGDPPRYTDKLIF. CDR3 nucleotide sequence: TGTGCTCTTGGGGAAGGATCCCCTACTTACGCCCGATTCTTACTGGGGGATCCTCCACGGTACACCGATAAACTCATCTTT.

The chain couples TRDV1 to TRDJ1; 11 bases are a match to TRDD3. V lost 1 base, J lost 7 bases, and 20 bases stayed unmatched. Germline V gene data show CDR1 as TSWWSYY and CDR2 as QGS. The length of the CDR3 is 20 residues. CDR3 coding DNA: TGTGCTCTTGGGGAACACACTTTTTTGATCTACCTGGGGGATACAGTTAAACTCATCTTT. Translated, it gives CALGEHTFLIYLGDTVKLIF.

This clone was observed a handful of times. The chain couples TRDV1 to TRDJ1; tentative D call: TRDD3 (5 bases). Trimming left V 1 base short and J 0 bases short, with 21 bases between. The length of the CDR3 is 19 residues. Looked up from germline, CDR1 is TSWWSYY and CDR2 is QGS. CDR3 sequence (DNA): TGTGCTCTTGGGGAACCCAATTCCCGTGTGGGGAGGAACACCGATAAACTCATCTTT. Protein product: CALGEPNSRVGRNTDKLIF.

In the case of this clone: At the DNA level, this CDR3 is encoded by other sequences in the same sample as well. The chain carries TRDV1 and TRDJ1; TRDD3 matches 13 bases. The length of the CDR3 is 20 residues. CDR1 is TSWWSYY, CDR2 QGS, per germline. V dropped 4 bases and J dropped 7; count of bases not matched to a gene: 21. Here the CDR3 DNA reads TGTGCTCTTGGGGTACTCCGAGCCACTGGGGGATACGCGGATTCTGTTAAACTCATCTTT. This sequence encodes CALGVLRATGGYADSVKLIF.

This clone was detected a few times. This rearrangement joins TRDV1 to TRDJ1; 13 nucleotides agree with TRDD3. The CDR3 covers 18 residues. Germline CDR1 reads TSWWSYY; CDR2 reads QGS. Trimming took 4 bases from V and 0 from J; bases not matched to a gene: 8. CDR3 nucleotide sequence: TGTGCTCTTGGGGTCCCACTGGGGGATACGAAGTACACCGATAAACTCATCTTT. Protein product: CALGVPLGDTKYTDKLIF.

This sequence joins TRDV2 and TRDJ1; 9 bases agree with TRDD3. With 4 bases clipped from V and 6 bases from J, the junction kept 23 bases outside the gene matches. The CDR3 totals 19 residues. Germline V CDR1 and CDR2: GEAIGNYY, EKD. CDR3 coding DNA: TGTGCCTGTGATACACTTCTGGGGGATCTCCCGGCCCTGGCCCATAAACTCATCTTT. Its protein is CACDTLLGDLPALAHKLIF.

The V and J genes are TRDV1 and TRDJ1, with TRDD2 as a possible D gene (9 bases). This CDR3 region has 20 residues. Germline-derived CDR1 and CDR2 are TSWWSYY and QGS. V shed 4 bases and J shed 0 bases, with 27 bases lying between them. Here the CDR3 DNA reads TGTGCTCTTGGGGGACGCCTTCCTACCTACTGGGGGGCGTACACCGATAAACTCATCTTT. Protein product: CALGGRLPTYWGAYTDKLIF.

The genes are TRDV1 and TRDJ1; TRDD3 might be the D (8 bases). V was clipped by 1 base and J by 0 bases, with 30 bases between them. The V gene's germline CDR1 is TSWWSYY and CDR2 QGS. CDR3 size: 22 residues. The CDR3 bases are TGTGCTCTTGGGGAACGTCACTTCCTATCCATCTGGGGGACCACGTACACCGATAAACTCATCTTT. As protein: CALGERHFLSIWGTTYTDKLIF.

The V call is TRDV3, the J call TRDJ3, with 9 bases identical to TRDD3. Per germline, CDR1 TVYSNPD and CDR2 GDNSRS (reference sequence). There are 20 residues in the CDR3. With 1 base clipped from V and 1 base from J, the junction kept 14 bases outside the gene matches. CDR3 nucleotide sequence: TGTGCCTTTAATCCTTGGGGATACGCGATAAGGTCCTGGGACACCCGACAGATGTTTTTC. This sequence encodes CAFNPWGYAIRSWDTRQMFF.

With regard to this clone: A read error may account for a junction end that differs from germline. This sample also contains other DNA sequences that code for the same CDR3. V and J are TRDV2 and TRDJ1, with 7 positions matching TRDD3. The CDR3 is 14 residues long. Germline CDR1 is GEAIGNYY and CDR2 is EKD. The CDR3 DNA reads as TGTGCCTGTGACGTTTCGGGGGATTCGGATAAACTCATCTTC. Encoded protein: CACDVSGDSDKLIF.

J is TRDJ1 and V is TRDV1; D ambiguous. Germline V gene sequence: CDR1 TSWWSYY, CDR2 QGS. CDR3 length equals 20 residues. V was clipped by 3 bases and J by 0 bases, with 26 bases between them. This CDR3 reads CALGDARAGPTRSYTDKLIF. The CDR3 nucleotides are TGTGCTCTTGGGGATGCTAGGGCCGGACCCACCCGATCGTACACCGATAAACTCATCTTT.

Comments on this clone: In the same sample, other DNA sequences code for this CDR3. The rearrangement uses TRDV1 and TRDJ1, with D hard to call. Germline V gives CDR1 TSWWSYY, CDR2 QGS. Trimming removed 4 bases from V and 0 bases from J, with 27 bases in between. The CDR3 is 20 amino acids. The CDR3 is CALGGIGRSIGLEYTDKLIF. The CDR3 nucleotides read TGTGCTCTTGGGGGAATTGGTCGGAGCATCGGGCTAGAATACACCGATAAACTCATCTTT.

The chain joins TRDV1 to TRDJ1, with D unclear. With 5 bases removed from V and 6 bases from J, the gap between germline ends came to 7 bases. The CDR3 consists of 11 residues. The germline gives CDR1 TSWWSYY, CDR2 QGS. The DNA of the CDR3 is TGTGCTCTTGGGAACTCCCATAAACTCATCTTT. It specifies CALGNSHKLIF.

Concerning this clone itself: The same CDR3 is also encoded by other DNA sequences in this sample. The chain uses TRDV2 and TRDJ1; TRDD3 matches at 7 bases. The trim removed 6 bases at V and 0 bases at J, leaving 9 bases unmatched. Germline assignment: CDR1 GEAIGNYY and CDR2 EKD. The CDR3 extends over 15 amino acids. In nucleotides, the CDR3 is TGTGCCTGTCCGTGGGGGACCTGGTACACCGATAAACTCATCTTT. Protein product: CACPWGTWYTDKLIF.

Of note for this clone: Given a much more abundant clone one base away, this may be a read error. The genes are TRDV2 and TRDJ1; D may be TRDD3 (5 bases). This CDR3 is 14 amino acids long. With 5 bases removed from V and 3 bases from J, the gap between germline ends came to 15 bases. Germline CDR1 GEAIGNYY, CDR2 EKD. CDR3 nucleotides: TGTGCCTGTGCCATTGACTGGAGATCCGATAAACTCATCTTT. Protein: CACAIDWRSDKLIF.

This clone was found a few times. This chain connects TRDV1 to TRDJ1; D is perhaps TRDD3 (7 bases). Trimming left V 5 bases short and J 2 bases short, with 39 bases between. The germline V gene encodes CDR1 TSWWSYY and CDR2 QGS. The length of the CDR3 is 23 residues. The CDR3 loop is CALGNLPPPRHTGVEPGTDKLIF. CDR3 nucleotides: TGTGCTCTTGGGAACCTTCCCCCACCTCGGCATACTGGGGTTGAACCTGGTACCGATAAACTCATCTTT.

This clone was recorded a few times. This chain connects TRDV2 to TRDJ2, with 13 bases identical to TRDD3. The junction had 22 bases not matched to a gene; V was cut back by 4 bases and J by 0 bases. This CDR3 is built from 23 residues. Germline lookup yields CDR1 GEAIGNYY and CDR2 EKD. For the CDR3, the DNA is TGTGCCTGTGAAACTCCCTCGTACTGGGGGATACGCCCAACCCGAGCTTTGACAGCACAACTCTTCTTT. Protein sequence: CACETPSYWGIRPTRALTAQLFF.

This clone was counted a few times. The chain links TRDV1 to TRDJ1, with no clear D. CDR1 is TSWWSYY and CDR2 is QGS in the germline V gene. Trimming shortened V by 0 bases and J by 3 bases, and 8 bases separated the two germline ends. This CDR3 contains 14 residues. CDR3 residues: CALGELLSSDKLIF. In DNA, the CDR3 is TGTGCTCTTGGGGAACTGTTAAGCTCCGATAAACTCATCTTT.

This chain uses TRDV1 with TRDJ1; D is perhaps TRDD3 (7 bases). The CDR3 consists of 18 residues. The germline V gene encodes CDR1 TSWWSYY and CDR2 QGS. V lost 2 bases and J 0 bases, leaving 19 bases between the germline ends. The CDR3 loop is CALGESYCGIQNTDKLIF. In DNA, the CDR3 is TGTGCTCTTGGGGAATCCTACTGTGGGATACAAAACACCGATAAACTCATCTTT.

The V gene is TRDV2, the J gene TRDJ1; D is uncertain. CDR1 is GEAIGNYY, CDR2 EKD, per germline. V was trimmed by 0 bases and J by 12 bases, leaving 16 bases between them. The CDR3 runs to 13 residues. In nucleotides, the CDR3 is TGTGCCTGTGACACCGGTTTTTTTTCAGTAGTCATCTTT. Residues: CACDTGFFSVVIF.